A selection of T cell receptor beta chains follows, all from one sample in a study of human T cells and chemical hapten exposure. One entry per CDR3 protein, called by TCRdb with MiXCR from the RACE reads. The sample shows about 69,000 distinct CDR3 sequences, approximately 10% of them seen only once. The specimen comprised whole blood, sampled in connection with sensitization to the hapten diphenylcyclopropenone (DPC). The receptors were sampled from a woman aged 45-60 years with alopecia areata. Some clones in this sample may be carry-over from other donors' samples. Each CDR3 is given with its conserved first and last residue. A D gene is named only where the DNA matches it firmly. Sizes are listed as once, few, many, or a class for an expanded clone.

J gene,clone size,D gene,V gene,CDR3 protein,CDR3 DNA
TRBJ1-2,few,TRBD1,TRBV20-1,CSAVRQGARGYTF,TGCAGTGCGGTACGTCAGGGGGCGCGCGGCTACACCTTC
TRBJ2-3,few,.,TRBV20-1,CSASDGTQYF,TGCAGTGCTAGCGACGGGACGCAGTATTTT
TRBJ1-1,many,TRBD1,TRBV28,CASSTFPGQVNTEAFF,TGTGCCAGCAGTACGTTCCCGGGACAGGTGAACACTGAAGCTTTCTTT
TRBJ2-5,many,.,TRBV2,CASRRDSQETQYF,TGTGCCAGCAGGAGGGACTCCCAAGAGACCCAGTACTTC
TRBJ2-4,few,TRBD1,TRBV5-5,CASSPLTNRQGWYF,TGTGCCAGCAGCCCACTTACTAACAGACAGGGATGGTACTTC
TRBJ2-1,many,.,TRBV2,CASRIAGNEQFF,TGTGCCAGCAGAATAGCCGGCAATGAGCAGTTCTTC
TRBJ2-5,many,TRBD1,TRBV7-6,CASSLLPGQGKETQYF,TGTGCCAGCAGCTTACTCCCGGGACAGGGTAAAGAGACCCAGTACTTC
TRBJ2-1,many,TRBD2,TRBV18,CASSPLAGRNEQFF,TGTGCCAGCTCACCACTAGCGGGGCGGAATGAGCAGTTCTTC
TRBJ2-6,many,.,TRBV15,CATSRVVSGANVLTF,TGTGCCACCAGCAGAGTAGTTTCTGGGGCCAACGTCCTGACTTTC
TRBJ1-1,few,.,TRBV7-2,CASSSRFGDGEAFF,TGTGCCAGCAGCTCAAGATTCGGGGACGGTGAAGCTTTCTTT